Following are 10 T cell receptor beta chains from one sample sequenced in a study of lymphopenia after photon versus proton radiotherapy. Libraries were prepared by immunoSEQ multiplex PCR; TCRdb keeps only in-frame clonotypes and omits some of them. The sample lists around 160,000 clones; around nine tenths were seen once. The sequences come from peripheral blood, collected from a patient treated with photon-based radiotherapy. The receptors derive from a man aged 50 to 60 with gastric cancer.

The DNA of the CDR3 is TGTGCCAGCAGTTCAGTGGGACGGGATGAGCAGTTCTTC. Translated: CASSSVGRDEQFF. The genes are TRBV6-6 and TRBJ2-1; D tentatively fits TRBD1 or TRBD2 (5 bases each). Deletions cut 4 bases from V and 8 bases from J, with 12 bases between. Per germline, CDR1 MNHNY and CDR2 SVGAGI (reference sequence). The CDR3 loop spans 13 amino acids.

This chain uses TRBV18 with TRBJ1-3, with a weak D call TRBD1 (6 bases). This CDR3 comprises 15 residues. The germline V gene encodes CDR1 KGHSH and CDR2 LQKENI. The germline V and J ends were trimmed by 3 bases and 0 bases, with 9 bases remaining between them. CDR3 in amino acids: CASSPVDSSGNTIYF. Here the CDR3 DNA reads TGTGCCAGCTCACCGGTGGACAGCTCTGGAAACACCATATATTTT.

The CDR3: CASSLRTSEYNEQFF. CDR3 DNA sequence: TGTGCCAGCTCACTTCGGACTAGCGAGTACAATGAGCAGTTCTTC. V gene TRBV18 combines with J gene TRBJ2-1; 9 bases agree with TRBD2. The CDR3 runs 15 residues. CDR1 and CDR2 from the germline V gene are KGHSH and LQKENI. V gave up 4 bases and J gave up 4 bases; unmatched junction bases: 5.

J is TRBJ2-1 and V is TRBV6-1; D is perhaps TRBD1 (6 bases). CDR3 length equals 14 residues. Trimming left V 7 bases short and J 1 base short, with 11 bases between. CDR1 and CDR2 from the germline V gene are MNHNS and SASEGT. CDR3: CASIIQGSYNEQFF. The CDR3 DNA reads TGTGCCAGCATTATACAGGGTTCCTACAATGAGCAGTTCTTC.

The V call is TRBV7-9, the J call TRBJ2-1, with D possibly being TRBD1 or TRBD2 (6 bases each). Germline CDR1 and CDR2: SEHNR and FQNEAQ (reference sequence). V was shortened by 6 bases and J by 7 bases, with 22 bases between the two germline ends. This CDR3 is 16 amino acids long. The CDR3 loop reads CASRRTFGGRGNEQFF. As DNA, the CDR3 is TGTGCCAGCAGACGAACATTCGGGGGCAGGGGTAATGAGCAGTTCTTC.

The V and J genes are TRBV6-1 and TRBJ1-1; 8 bases map to TRBD1. Germline lookup yields CDR1 MNHNS and CDR2 SASEGT. The CDR3 length is 14 residues. Trimming removed 6 bases from V and 4 bases from J; junction bases left unmatched: 7. As DNA, the CDR3 is TGTGCCAGCAGCGGACAGGGCGGGGCCACTGAAGCTTTCTTT. Translated, it gives CASSGQGGATEAFF.

V gene TRBV21-1 combines with J gene TRBJ2-6. TRBV21-1 is classified as a pseudogene. CDR3 length: 20 residues. The CDR3 here is CASSKAGRQGNGSGANVLTF. The CDR3 nucleotides read TGTGCCAGCAGCAAAGCAGGGAGGCAGGGGAATGGTTCTGGGGCCAACGTCCTGACTTTC.

This clone was detected once. V is TRBV9 and J is TRBJ2-7, with a weak D call TRBD2 (5 bases). CDR3 length equals 14 residues. CDR1 and CDR2 (germline): SGDLS, YYNGEE. Trimming removed 0 bases at V and 1 base at J, with 8 bases between. This CDR3 reads CASSVGPGSYEQYF. CDR3 DNA sequence: TGTGCCAGCAGCGTAGGGCCGGGATCCTACGAGCAGTACTTC. Variable domain in full (rest from reference TRBV9 and TRBJ2-7): DSGVTQTPKHLITATGQRVTLRCSPRSGDLSVYWYQQSLDQGLQFLIQYYNGEERAKGNILERFSAQQFPDLHSELNLSSLELGDSALYFCASSVGPGSYEQYFGPGTRLTVT.

This rearrangement joins TRBV6-5 to TRBJ1-2; TRBD1 matches 9 bases. Germline loops: CDR1 MNHEY, CDR2 SVGAGI. This CDR3 is built from 14 residues. Unmatched junction bases numbered 9, after V lost 6 bases and J lost 7 bases. The CDR3: CASSERTGASGYTF. In nucleotides, the CDR3 is TGTGCCAGCAGCGAGCGGACAGGGGCTTCTGGCTACACCTTC.

The chain has TRBV28 and TRBJ1-2; 9 bases line up with TRBD1. From germline, CDR1 is MDHEN and CDR2 SYDVKM. This CDR3 is 15 amino acids long. The J segment lost 5 bases and the V segment lost 3 bases, leaving 7 bases of the junction unmatched. This CDR3 is CASSFLQGARYGYTF. DNA for the CDR3: TGTGCCAGCAGTTTCTTACAGGGGGCTCGGTATGGCTACACCTTC.